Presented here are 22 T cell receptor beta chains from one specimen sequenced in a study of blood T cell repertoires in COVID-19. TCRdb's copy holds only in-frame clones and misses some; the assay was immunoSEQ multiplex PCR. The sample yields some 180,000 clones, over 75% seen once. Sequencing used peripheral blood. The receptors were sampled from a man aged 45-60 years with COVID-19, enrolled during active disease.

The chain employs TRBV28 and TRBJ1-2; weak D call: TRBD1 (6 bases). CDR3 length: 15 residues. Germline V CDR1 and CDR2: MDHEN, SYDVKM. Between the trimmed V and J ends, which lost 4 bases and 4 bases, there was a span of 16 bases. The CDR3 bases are TGTGCCAGCAGTTCGGGAGGGGGGTCAAGCTATGGCTACACCTTC. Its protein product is CASSSGGGSSYGYTF.

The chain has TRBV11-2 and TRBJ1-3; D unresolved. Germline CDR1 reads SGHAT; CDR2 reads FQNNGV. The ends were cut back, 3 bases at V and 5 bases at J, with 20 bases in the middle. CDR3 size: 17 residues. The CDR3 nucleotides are TGTGCCAGCAGCTTTGGTACCAAGACAAATCGACGAAACACCATATATTTT. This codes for CASSFGTKTNRRNTIYF.

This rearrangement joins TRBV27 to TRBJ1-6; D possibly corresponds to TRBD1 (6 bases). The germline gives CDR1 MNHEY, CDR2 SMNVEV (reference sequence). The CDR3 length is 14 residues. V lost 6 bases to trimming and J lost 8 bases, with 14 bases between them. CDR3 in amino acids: CASRWGHIYSPLHF. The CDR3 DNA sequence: TGTGCCAGCAGGTGGGGACACATTTATTCACCCCTCCACTTT.

CDR3 sequence (DNA): TGTGCCAGCAGCGTAGATCCAGGGTATAACTATGGCTACACCTTC. Its translation is CASSVDPGYNYGYTF. This rearrangement joins TRBV9 to TRBJ1-2, with D tentatively TRBD1 (5 bases). V lost 0 bases and J 1 base, leaving 10 bases between the germline ends. Per germline, CDR1 SGDLS and CDR2 YYNGEE. This CDR3 comprises 15 residues.

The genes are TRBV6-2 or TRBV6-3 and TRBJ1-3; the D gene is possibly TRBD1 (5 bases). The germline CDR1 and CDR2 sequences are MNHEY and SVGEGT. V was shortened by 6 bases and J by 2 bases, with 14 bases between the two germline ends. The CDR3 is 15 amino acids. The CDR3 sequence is CASSRTQRTGNTIYF. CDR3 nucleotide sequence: TGTGCCAGCAGCCGGACACAACGGACTGGAAACACCATATATTTT.

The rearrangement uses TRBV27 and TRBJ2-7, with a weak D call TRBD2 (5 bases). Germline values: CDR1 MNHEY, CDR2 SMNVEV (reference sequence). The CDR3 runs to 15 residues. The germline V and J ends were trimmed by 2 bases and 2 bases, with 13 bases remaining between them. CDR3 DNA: TGTGCCAGCAGTTTAGGGAGACTCGGGGCCTACGAGCAGTACTTC. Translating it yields CASSLGRLGAYEQYF.

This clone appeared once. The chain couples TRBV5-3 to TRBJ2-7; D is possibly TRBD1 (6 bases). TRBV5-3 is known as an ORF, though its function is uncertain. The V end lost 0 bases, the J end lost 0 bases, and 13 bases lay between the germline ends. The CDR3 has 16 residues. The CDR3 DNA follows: TGTGCCAGAAGCTTGGTAGCTCAGGGGAGCTCCTACGAGCAGTACTTC. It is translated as CARSLVAQGSSYEQYF.

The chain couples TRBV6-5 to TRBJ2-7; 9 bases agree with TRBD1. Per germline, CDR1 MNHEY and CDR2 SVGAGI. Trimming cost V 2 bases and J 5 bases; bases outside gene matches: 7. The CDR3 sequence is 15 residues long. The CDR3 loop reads CASSYAIQGANEQYF. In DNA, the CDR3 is TGTGCCAGCAGTTACGCAATACAGGGGGCCAACGAGCAGTACTTC.

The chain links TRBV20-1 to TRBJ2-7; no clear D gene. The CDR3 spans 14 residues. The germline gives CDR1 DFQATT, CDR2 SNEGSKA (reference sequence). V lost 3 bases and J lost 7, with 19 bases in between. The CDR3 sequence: CSASIQVYSREQYF. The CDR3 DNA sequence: TGCAGTGCTAGTATCCAGGTTTACTCCCGGGAGCAGTACTTC.

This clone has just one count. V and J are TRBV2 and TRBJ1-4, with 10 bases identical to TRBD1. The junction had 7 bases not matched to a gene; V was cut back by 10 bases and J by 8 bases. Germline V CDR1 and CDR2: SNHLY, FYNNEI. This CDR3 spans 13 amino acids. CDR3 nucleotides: TGTGCCAACAGACAGGGGGCTGAGGAAAAACTGTTTTTT. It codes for CANRQGAEEKLFF.

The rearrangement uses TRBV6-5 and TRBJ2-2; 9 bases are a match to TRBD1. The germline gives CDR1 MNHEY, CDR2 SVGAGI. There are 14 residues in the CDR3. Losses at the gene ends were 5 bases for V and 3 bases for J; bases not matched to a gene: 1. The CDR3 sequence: CASSRDRDTGELFF. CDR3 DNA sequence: TGTGCCAGCAGTAGGGACAGGGACACCGGGGAGCTGTTTTTT.

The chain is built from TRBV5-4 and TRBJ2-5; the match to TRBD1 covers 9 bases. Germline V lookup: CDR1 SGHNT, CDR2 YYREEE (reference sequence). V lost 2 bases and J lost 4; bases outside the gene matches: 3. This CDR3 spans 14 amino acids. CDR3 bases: TGTGCCAGCAGCTTCAACAGGGGGCGAGAGACCCAGTACTTC. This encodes CASSFNRGRETQYF.

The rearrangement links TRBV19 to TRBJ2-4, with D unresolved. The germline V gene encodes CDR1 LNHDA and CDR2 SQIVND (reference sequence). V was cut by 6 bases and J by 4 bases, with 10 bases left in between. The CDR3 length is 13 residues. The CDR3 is CASSAEPKNIQYF. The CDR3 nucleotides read TGTGCCAGTAGCGCGGAGCCTAAAAACATTCAGTACTTC.

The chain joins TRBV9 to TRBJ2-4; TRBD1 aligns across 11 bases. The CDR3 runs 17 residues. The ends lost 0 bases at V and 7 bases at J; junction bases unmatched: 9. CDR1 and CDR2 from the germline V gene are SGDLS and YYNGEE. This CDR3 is CASSVAGQGAVGNIQYF. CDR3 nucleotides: TGTGCCAGCAGCGTAGCTGGACAGGGGGCCGTTGGGAACATTCAGTACTTC. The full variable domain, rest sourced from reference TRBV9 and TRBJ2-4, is DSGVTQTPKHLITATGQRVTLRCSPRSGDLSVYWYQQSLDQGLQFLIQYYNGEERAKGNILERFSAQQFPDLHSELNLSSLELGDSALYFCASSVAGQGAVGNIQYFGAGTRLSVL.

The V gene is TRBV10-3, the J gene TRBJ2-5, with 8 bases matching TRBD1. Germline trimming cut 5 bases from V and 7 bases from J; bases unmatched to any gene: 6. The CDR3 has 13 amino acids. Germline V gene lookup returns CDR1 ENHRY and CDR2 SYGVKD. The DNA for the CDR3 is TGTGCCATCAGTTCCGGGACAGGAGGGACCCAGTACTTC. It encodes CAISSGTGGTQYF.

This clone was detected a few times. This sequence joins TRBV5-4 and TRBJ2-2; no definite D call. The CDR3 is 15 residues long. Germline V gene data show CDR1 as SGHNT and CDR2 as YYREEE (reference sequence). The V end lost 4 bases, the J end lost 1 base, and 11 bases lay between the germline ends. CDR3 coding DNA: TGTGCCAGCAGCCCGGGTGGTAAGAACACCGGGGAGCTGTTTTTT. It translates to CASSPGGKNTGELFF.

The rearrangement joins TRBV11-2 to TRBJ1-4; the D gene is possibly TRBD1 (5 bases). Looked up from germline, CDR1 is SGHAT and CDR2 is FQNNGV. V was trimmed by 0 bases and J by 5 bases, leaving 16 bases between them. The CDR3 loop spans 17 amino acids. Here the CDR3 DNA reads TGTGCCAGCAGCTTAGACAGGGCCAAGGTGGGAAATGAAAAACTGTTTTTT. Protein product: CASSLDRAKVGNEKLFF.

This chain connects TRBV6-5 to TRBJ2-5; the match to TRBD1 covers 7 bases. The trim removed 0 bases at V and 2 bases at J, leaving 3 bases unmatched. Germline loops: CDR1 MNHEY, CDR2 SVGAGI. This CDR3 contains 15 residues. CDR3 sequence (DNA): TGTGCCAGCAGTTACTCTGGGACAGCACAAGAGACCCAGTACTTC. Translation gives CASSYSGTAQETQYF.

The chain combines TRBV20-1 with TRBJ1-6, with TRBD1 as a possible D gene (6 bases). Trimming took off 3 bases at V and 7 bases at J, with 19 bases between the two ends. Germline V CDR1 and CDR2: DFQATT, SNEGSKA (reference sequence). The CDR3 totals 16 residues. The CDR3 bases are TGCAGTGCTAGTTCTGGGGGGGCCTTGGGAAATTCACCCCTCCACTTT. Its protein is CSASSGGALGNSPLHF.

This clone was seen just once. The CDR3 spells CASSPPRGDGYTF. CDR3 bases: TGTGCCAGCAGTCCCCCCAGGGGGGATGGCTACACCTTC. The V call is TRBV28, the J call TRBJ1-2; 7 nucleotides line up with TRBD1. Germline lookup yields CDR1 MDHEN and CDR2 SYDVKM. V shed 5 bases, J shed 6 bases, and the junction held 6 bases outside the gene matches. The CDR3 sequence is 13 residues long.

CDR3 loop: CATARFGGGTDTQYF. The CDR3 coding sequence is TGTGCCACCGCACGGTTTGGCGGGGGGACAGATACGCAGTATTTT. The chain has TRBV24-1 and TRBJ2-3; 8 bases are a match to TRBD2. Per the germline V gene, CDR1 is KGHDR and CDR2 is SFDVKD. The CDR3 length is 15 residues. Trimming at V came to 9 bases and at J to 3 bases, leaving 10 bases not matched to a gene.

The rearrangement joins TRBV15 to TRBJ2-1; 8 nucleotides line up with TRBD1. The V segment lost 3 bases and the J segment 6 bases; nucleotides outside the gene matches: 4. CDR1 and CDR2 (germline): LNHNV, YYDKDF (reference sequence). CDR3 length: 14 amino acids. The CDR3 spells CATSSGQGPNEQFF. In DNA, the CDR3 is TGTGCCACCAGCAGCGGACAGGGACCCAATGAGCAGTTCTTC.